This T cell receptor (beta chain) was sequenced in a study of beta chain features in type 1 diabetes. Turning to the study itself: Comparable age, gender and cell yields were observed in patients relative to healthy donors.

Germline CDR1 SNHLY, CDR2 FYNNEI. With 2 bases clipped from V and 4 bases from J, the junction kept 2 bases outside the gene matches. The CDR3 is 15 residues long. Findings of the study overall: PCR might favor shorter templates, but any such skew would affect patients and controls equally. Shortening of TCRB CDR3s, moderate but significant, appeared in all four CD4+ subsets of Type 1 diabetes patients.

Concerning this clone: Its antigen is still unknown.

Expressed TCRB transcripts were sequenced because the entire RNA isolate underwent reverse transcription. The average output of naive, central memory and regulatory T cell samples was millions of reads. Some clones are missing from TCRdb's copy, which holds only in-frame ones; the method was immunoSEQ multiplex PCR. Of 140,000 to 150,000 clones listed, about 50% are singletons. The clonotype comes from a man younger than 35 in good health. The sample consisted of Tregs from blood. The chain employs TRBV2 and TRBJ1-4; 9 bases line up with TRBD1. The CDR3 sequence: CASSEQTGGNEKLFF. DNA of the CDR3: TGTGCCAGCAGTGAACAGACAGGGGGTAATGAAAAACTGTTTTTT.